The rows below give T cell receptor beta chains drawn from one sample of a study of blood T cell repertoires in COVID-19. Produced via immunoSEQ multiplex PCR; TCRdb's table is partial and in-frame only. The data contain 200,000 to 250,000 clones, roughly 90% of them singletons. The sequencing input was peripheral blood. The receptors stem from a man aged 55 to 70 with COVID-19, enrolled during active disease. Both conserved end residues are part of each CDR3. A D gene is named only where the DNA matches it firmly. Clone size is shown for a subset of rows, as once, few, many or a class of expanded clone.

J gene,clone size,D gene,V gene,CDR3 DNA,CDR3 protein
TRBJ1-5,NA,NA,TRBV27,TGTGCCAGCAGTTTCGGCGGCGCCAGAGACAATCAGCCCCAGCATTTT,CASSFGGARDNQPQHF
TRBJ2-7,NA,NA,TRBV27,TGTGCCAGCAGTTTGATTTCGGGACACCCCTACGAGCAGTACTTC,CASSLISGHPYEQYF
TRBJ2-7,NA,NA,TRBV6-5,TGTGCCAGCAGTTACTCGCAGGGGCCTCCCTACGAGCAGTACTTC,CASSYSQGPPYEQYF
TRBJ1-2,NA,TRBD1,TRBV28,TGTGCCAGCAGCCCGACAGGGGGCGATGGCTACACCTTC,CASSPTGGDGYTF
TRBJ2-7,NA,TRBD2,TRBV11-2,TGTGCCAGCAGCTTAGGAAGCGGGAGCTACGAGCAGTACTTC,CASSLGSGSYEQYF
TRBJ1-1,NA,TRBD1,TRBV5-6,TGTGCCAGCAGCTTGGCCAGACAGGGCGGCACTGAAGCTTTCTTT,CASSLARQGGTEAFF
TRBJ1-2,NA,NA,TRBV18,TGTGCCAGCTCACCACCGCAAAAACAGGGAAACTACACCTTC,CASSPPQKQGNYTF
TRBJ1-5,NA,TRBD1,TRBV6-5,TGTGCCAGCAGCGCGACAGGGGGCAATCAGCCCCAGCATTTT,CASSATGGNQPQHF
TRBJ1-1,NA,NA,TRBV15,TGTGCCACCAGCAGAGATGCCAGTGAAGCTTTCTTT,CATSRDASEAFF
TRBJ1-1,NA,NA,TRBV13,TGTGCCAGCAGCATAAGACGACAGCCGAACACTGAAGCTTTCTTT,CASSIRRQPNTEAFF
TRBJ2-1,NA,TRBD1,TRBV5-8,TGTGCCAGCAGCGACAGGGGTTCCTACAATGAGCAGTTCTTC,CASSDRGSYNEQFF
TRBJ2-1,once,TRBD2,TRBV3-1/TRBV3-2,TGTGCCAGCAGCCAAGATCTAGCGGGGGGGCAAAATGAGCAGTTCTTC,CASSQDLAGGQNEQFF
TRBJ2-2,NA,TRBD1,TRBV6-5,TGTGCCAGCAGTTTCGGACAGGGCACCGGGGAGCTGTTTTTT,CASSFGQGTGELFF
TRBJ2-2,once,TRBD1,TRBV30,TGTGCCTGGAGCCGGTCGAGACAGGGGACAGCCAAATACACCGGGGAGCTGTTTTTT,CAWSRSRQGTAKYTGELFF
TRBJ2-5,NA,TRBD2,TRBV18,TGTGCCAGCTCACCATCCGGGACTAGCGGGTTTCTTGGTGGCCAGTACTTC,CASSPSGTSGFLGGQYF
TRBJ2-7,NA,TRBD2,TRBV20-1,TGCAGTGCTAGTCGGGGGGGCCCCGTCTACGAGCAGTACTTC,CSASRGGPVYEQYF
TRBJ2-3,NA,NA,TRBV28,TGTGCCAGCAGTTTACAGGGAGGTCCAGATACGCAGTATTTT,CASSLQGGPDTQYF
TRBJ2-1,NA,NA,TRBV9,TGTGCCAGCAGCGTAGCCCCTAGCGCCGACAATGAGCAGTTCTTC,CASSVAPSADNEQFF
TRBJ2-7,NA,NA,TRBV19,TGTGCCAGTAGTCGGACAGCCTACGAGCAGTACTTC,CASSRTAYEQYF
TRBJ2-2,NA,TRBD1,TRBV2,TGTGCCAGCCCCAGGACAGGGTTGAACACCGGGGAGCTGTTTTTT,CASPRTGLNTGELFF
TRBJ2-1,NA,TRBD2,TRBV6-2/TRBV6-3,TGTGCCAGCAGTTGGGAGGGTTTAGCGGGCATCTCCTACAATGAGCAGTTCTTC,CASSWEGLAGISYNEQFF
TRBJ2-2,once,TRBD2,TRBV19,TGTGCCAGCTGTAAATACTTCGGGGGGGCGAACACCGGGGAGCTGTTTTTT,CASCKYFGGANTGELFF
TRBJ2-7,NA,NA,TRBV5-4,TGTGCCAGCAGCGAGTGGGGGCGCTCCTACGAGCAGTACTTC,CASSEWGRSYEQYF
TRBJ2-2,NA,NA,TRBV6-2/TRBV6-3,TGTGCCAGCAGTAAGCTGGGGGAGCTGTTTTTT,CASSKLGELFF
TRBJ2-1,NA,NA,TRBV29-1,TGCAGCGTTGAGTTCGGGAGTGGTGGCAATGAGCAGTTCTTC,CSVEFGSGGNEQFF
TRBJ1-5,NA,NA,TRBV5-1,TGCGCCAGCAGCCTTTATAGCAATCAGCCCCAGCATTTT,CASSLYSNQPQHF
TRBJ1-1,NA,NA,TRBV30,TGTGCCTGGAGTGTACAGGGTCACACTGAAGCTTTCTTT,CAWSVQGHTEAFF
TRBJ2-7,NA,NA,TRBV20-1,TGCAGTGCTTCCCTTGTGCGCGAGCAGTACTTC,CSASLVREQYF
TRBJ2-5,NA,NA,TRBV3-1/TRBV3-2,TGTGCCAGCAGCGTCGGGTATCAAGAGACCCAGTACTTC,CASSVGYQETQYF
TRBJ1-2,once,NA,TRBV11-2,TGTGCCAGCAAATTACAGGGCTTGGGTGATGGCTACACCTTC,CASKLQGLGDGYTF
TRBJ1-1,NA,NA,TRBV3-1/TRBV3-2,TGTGCCAGCAGCCAAGATCTTAGAGCTTTCTTT,CASSQDLRAFF
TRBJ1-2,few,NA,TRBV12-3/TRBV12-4,TGTGCCAGCAGCCTCAGGGATTCCTATGGCTACACCTTC,CASSLRDSYGYTF
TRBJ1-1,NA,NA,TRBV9,TGTGCCAGCAGTGCTGTCGGGAAGAACACTGAAGCTTTCTTT,CASSAVGKNTEAFF
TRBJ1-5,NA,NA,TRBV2,TGTGCCAGCAGTACCGGACAGTACAATCAGCCCCAGCATTTT,CASSTGQYNQPQHF
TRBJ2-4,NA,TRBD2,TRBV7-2,TGTGCCAGCAGCCTGAGACTAGCGGGGGACCTAGCCAAAAACATTCAGTACTTC,CASSLRLAGDLAKNIQYF
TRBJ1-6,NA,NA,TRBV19,TGTGCCAGTAGTATGCAACCGGACAGAGGACCCCTCCACTTT,CASSMQPDRGPLHF
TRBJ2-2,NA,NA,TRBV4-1,TGCGCCAGCCAATGGAGGGCCGGGGAGCTGTTTTTT,CASQWRAGELFF
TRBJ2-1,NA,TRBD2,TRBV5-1,TGCGCCAGCAGCCGACTGGGGACTAGCGGGGGGACTGAAAAGTACAATGAGCAGTTCTTC,CASSRLGTSGGTEKYNEQFF
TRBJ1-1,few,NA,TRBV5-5,TGTGCCAGCAGCTTGGATGGGGTTCTTCACAGGGATGAAGCTTTCTTT,CASSLDGVLHRDEAFF
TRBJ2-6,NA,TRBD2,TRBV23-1,TGCGCCAGCAGTCAATGGGGACTACACTCTGGGGCCAACGTCCTGACTTTC,CASSQWGLHSGANVLTF
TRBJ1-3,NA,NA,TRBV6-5,TGTGCCAGCAGCCAGGGTGTAGCTGGAAACACCATATATTTT,CASSQGVAGNTIYF
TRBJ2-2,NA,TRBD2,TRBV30,TGTGCCTGGATGGGACTAGCGGGGGACACGAACACCGGGGAGCTGTTTTTT,CAWMGLAGDTNTGELFF
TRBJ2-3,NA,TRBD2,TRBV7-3,TGTGCCAGCGCGCAGCCGGGACTAGCGGGCACAGATACGCAGTATTTT,CASAQPGLAGTDTQYF
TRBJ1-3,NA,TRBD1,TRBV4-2,TGTGCCAGCAGCCAAGATAGGACAGGGGGAAACACCATATATTTT,CASSQDRTGGNTIYF
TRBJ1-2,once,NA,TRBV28,TGTGCCAGCAGCTGGTATGTCGGGGTTCCCCCGGGCTACACCTTC,CASSWYVGVPPGYTF
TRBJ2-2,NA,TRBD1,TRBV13,TGTGCCAGCAGCCTACAGGACAGGGATGGCGGGGAGCTGTTTTTT,CASSLQDRDGGELFF
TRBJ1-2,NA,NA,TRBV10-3,TGTGCCATCAGTGAAAGAGCCGCGGGGAGCCATGGCTACACCTTC,CAISERAAGSHGYTF
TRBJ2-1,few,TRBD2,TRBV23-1,TGCGCCAGCAGTCAACTTTCAGGGGTGACTAGCGGCAACAATGAGCAGTTCTTC,CASSQLSGVTSGNNEQFF
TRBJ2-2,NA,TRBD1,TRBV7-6,TGTGCCAGCAGCCCCACATCCGGGACAGGAGTCACCGGGGAGCTGTTTTTT,CASSPTSGTGVTGELFF
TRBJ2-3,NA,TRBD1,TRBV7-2,TGTGCCAGCAGCTTAATGGGACAGGCAACAGATACGCAGTATTTT,CASSLMGQATDTQYF
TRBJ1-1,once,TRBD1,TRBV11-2,TGTGCCAGCAGCTTAGGCAGGGGGAATGAAGCTTTCTTT,CASSLGRGNEAFF
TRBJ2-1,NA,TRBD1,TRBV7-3,TGTGCCAGCAACCCGGGACAGGGAACGTACAATGAGCAGTTCTTC,CASNPGQGTYNEQFF
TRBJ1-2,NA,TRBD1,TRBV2,TGTGCCAGCAGTGAAGGGGACAGGGCTATCTATGGCTACACCTTC,CASSEGDRAIYGYTF